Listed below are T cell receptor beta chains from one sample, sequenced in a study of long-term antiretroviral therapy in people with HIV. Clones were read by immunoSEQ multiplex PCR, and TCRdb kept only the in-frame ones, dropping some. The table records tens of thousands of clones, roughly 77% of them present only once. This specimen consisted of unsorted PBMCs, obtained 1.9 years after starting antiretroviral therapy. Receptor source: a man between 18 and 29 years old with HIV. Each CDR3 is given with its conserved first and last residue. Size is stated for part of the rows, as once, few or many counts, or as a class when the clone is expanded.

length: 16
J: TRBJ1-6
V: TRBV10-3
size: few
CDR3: CAISAVGQAGDSPLHF

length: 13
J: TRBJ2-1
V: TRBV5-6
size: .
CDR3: CASSLGGENEQFF

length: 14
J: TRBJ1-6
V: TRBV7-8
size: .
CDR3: CASGSGSYNSPLHF

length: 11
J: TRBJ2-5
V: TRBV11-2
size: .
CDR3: CASSLVKTQYF

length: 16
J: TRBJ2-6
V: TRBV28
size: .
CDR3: CASRDTTGPGANVLTF

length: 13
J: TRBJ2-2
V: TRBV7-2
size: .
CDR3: CASSWGRSGELFF

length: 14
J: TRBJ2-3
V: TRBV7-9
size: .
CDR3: CASSYSGFTDTQYF

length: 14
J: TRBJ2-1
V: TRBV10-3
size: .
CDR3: CAIMDDMTYNEQFF

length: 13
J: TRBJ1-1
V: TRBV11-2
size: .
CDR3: CASSIPQGSEAFF

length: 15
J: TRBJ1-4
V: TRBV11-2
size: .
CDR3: CASSLDRDPGGKLFF

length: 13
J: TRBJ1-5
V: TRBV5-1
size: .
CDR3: CASSLGLNQPQHF

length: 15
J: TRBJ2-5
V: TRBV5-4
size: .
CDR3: CASSYSGTGTETQYF

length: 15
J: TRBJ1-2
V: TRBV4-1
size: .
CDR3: CASSQDERDPRGYTF

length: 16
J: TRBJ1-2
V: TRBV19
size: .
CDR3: CASSTEPGQGGYGYTF

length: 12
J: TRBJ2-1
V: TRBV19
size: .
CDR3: CASRSGFNEQFF

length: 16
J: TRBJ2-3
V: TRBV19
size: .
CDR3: CASSTSGTGGPDTQYF

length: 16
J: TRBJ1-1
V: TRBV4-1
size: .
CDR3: CASSPLKEAENTEAFF

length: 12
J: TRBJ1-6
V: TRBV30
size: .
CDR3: CAWGQGGSPLHF